These 3 T cell receptor beta chains were all obtained from the same sample, sequenced in a study of CD8+CD57+ T cells in acquired aplastic anemia. TCR beta VDJ and CDR3 were profiled, and genomic DNA was the template. Each CDR3 protein is one row after TCRdb ran MiXCR on the reads. The repertoire holds roughly 200,000 distinct CDR3 sequences, around 63% seen once, with about 42% in the top ten. Those patients picked for sequencing had displayed CD8+CD57+ cell expansion on flow cytometry. Sequenced material: sorted CD4+, CD8+, or CD8+CD57+ T cells (not recorded which) from PBMCs. Every receptor here comes from a human donor with aplastic anemia.

The chain employs TRBV10-3 and TRBJ1-1; D is ambiguous. Trimming left V 10 bases short and J 1 base short, with 16 bases between. Germline V gene sequence: CDR1 ENHRY, CDR2 SYGVKD. The CDR3 is 14 amino acids. The CDR3 nucleotides read TGTGCCACCAAGGTGGAGGGCCGGAACACTGAAGCTTTCTTT. It translates to CATKVEGRNTEAFF.

V usage is TRBV24-1 and J usage is TRBJ2-7; D tentatively fits TRBD1 or TRBD2 (5 bases each). CDR3 length equals 13 residues. CDR1 is KGHDR and CDR2 is SFDVKD in the germline V gene. V was clipped by 3 bases and J by 5 bases, with 10 bases between them. The CDR3 nucleotides read TGTGCCACCAGTGATCCGAGGGGCCACGAGCAGTACTTC. Protein sequence: CATSDPRGHEQYF.

Comments on this clonotype: With a much larger clone just one base away, this may be a read error. In this CDR3 the conserved last residue, phenylalanine or tryptophan, is missing, so a read error is likely. The genes are TRBV5-1 and TRBJ2-1; 9 nucleotides match TRBD2. The CDR3 sequence is 16 residues long. Losses at the gene ends were 0 bases for V and 6 bases for J; bases not matched to a gene: 7. The V gene's germline CDR1 is SGHRS and CDR2 YFSETQ. CDR3 DNA: TGCGCCAGCAGCTTGGTAGGTCCGCGGGGGGGCAATGAGCAGTTCTCC. Amino acids: CASSLVGPRGGNEQFS.